This is a list of T cell receptor beta chains from one sample in a study of shared clonotypes between healthy human individuals. Assay: immunoSEQ multiplex PCR; the TCRdb copy retains only in-frame clones and omits some. The data contain a few million clones, approximately 93% of them singletons. Sequencing was done on a sample of naive CD4+ T cells from PBMCs. Source of these receptors: a young man in good health. Some clones in this sample may be carry-over from other donors' samples. Both conserved end residues are part of each CDR3. The D gene is left open where the match is weak. Size is stated for part of the rows, as once, few or many counts, or as a class when the clone is expanded.

d_call j_call v_call clone_size cdr3_aa cdr3_nt
NA TRBJ1-5 TRBV6-6 NA CASRQQASNQPQHF TGTGCCAGCAGACAACAGGCTAGCAATCAGCCCCAGCATTTT
NA TRBJ1-1 TRBV5-1 NA CASSPRGGPASEAFF TGCGCCAGCAGCCCGCGTGGGGGACCAGCATCTGAGGCTTTCTTT
NA TRBJ1-2 TRBV6-6 NA CASSLTGANYGYTF TGTGCCAGCAGTTTAACCGGGGCTAACTATGGCTACACCTTC
NA TRBJ2-1 TRBV19 NA CASSIRRDTTLYNEQFF TGTGCCAGTAGTATCCGACGAGACACAACCCTCTACAATGAGCAGTTCTTC
NA TRBJ1-1 TRBV7-9 few CASSLEVPGAFF TGTGCCAGCAGCTTAGAGGTGCCTGGGGCTTTCTTT
NA TRBJ1-4 TRBV7-2 once CASSPRRRVGEKLFF TGTGCCAGCAGCCCCCGCAGGAGGGTCGGAGAAAAACTGTTTTTT
NA TRBJ2-1 TRBV15 NA CATSKGTLSYNEQFF TGTGCCACCAGCAAGGGAACCCTCTCCTACAATGAGCAGTTCTTC
TRBD2 TRBJ2-7 TRBV29-1 NA CSGGGNREQYF TGCAGCGGGGGGGGGAACCGCGAGCAGTACTTC
NA TRBJ1-2 TRBV27 NA CASSTVPGRYTF TGTGCCAGCAGTACCGTTCCGGGTCGCTACACCTTC
NA TRBJ2-1 TRBV7-7 NA CASSLEPLDEQFF TGTGCCAGCAGCTTAGAACCCCTAGATGAGCAGTTCTTC
NA TRBJ1-2 TRBV19 NA CASSSPPGQIPTYGYTF TGTGCCAGTAGTTCCCCCCCCGGACAGATACCGACCTATGGCTACACCTTC
TRBD1 TRBJ2-2 TRBV29-1 few CSVRQGTGELFF TGCAGCGTGAGACAGGGTACCGGGGAGCTGTTTTTT
NA TRBJ1-3 TRBV7-3 NA CASSRRGENTIYF TGTGCCAGCAGCCGTCGGGGGGAAAACACCATATATTTT
TRBD1 TRBJ2-2 TRBV5-1 NA CASSLVGQGAGSGELFF TGCGCCAGCAGCTTGGTGGGACAGGGGGCCGGGTCCGGGGAGCTGTTTTTT
NA TRBJ2-1 TRBV7-3 NA CASSIGGGLSYNEQFF TGTGCCAGCAGCATAGGAGGAGGCCTATCCTACAATGAGCAGTTCTTC
NA TRBJ2-2 TRBV29-1 NA CSVEIGANTGELFF TGCAGCGTTGAGATAGGGGCGAACACCGGGGAGCTGTTTTTT
NA TRBJ2-1 TRBV19 NA CASSNPGEWNEQFF TGTGCCAGTAGTAACCCCGGGGAATGGAATGAGCAGTTCTTC
NA TRBJ2-7 TRBV28 NA CASSLFGGVGSYEQYF TGTGCCAGCAGTTTATTCGGTGGGGTGGGATCCTACGAGCAGTACTTC
TRBD2 TRBJ2-7 TRBV4-3 NA CASSQDRATSGYSYEQYF TGCGCCAGCAGCCAAGATAGGGCGACTAGCGGCTACTCCTACGAGCAGTACTTC
TRBD2 TRBJ2-3 TRBV2 NA CASIPTSGTDTQYF TGTGCCAGCATTCCGACTAGCGGCACAGATACGCAGTATTTT
NA TRBJ2-7 TRBV19 NA CASSIIASWAYEQYF TGTGCCAGTAGTATAATCGCCAGTTGGGCCTACGAGCAGTACTTC
TRBD2 TRBJ2-2 TRBV6-1 NA CASSDLAGGRTGELFF TGTGCCAGCAGTGACCTAGCGGGAGGCCGCACCGGGGAGCTGTTTTTT
NA TRBJ1-1 TRBV19 NA CASKTRTGKEVTEAFF TGTGCCAGTAAGACCCGAACAGGGAAGGAGGTGACTGAAGCTTTCTTT
TRBD2 TRBJ2-1 TRBV18 NA CASSLRIAGGDEQFF TGTGCCAGCTCACTCCGAATAGCGGGAGGGGATGAGCAGTTCTTC
TRBD2 TRBJ2-1 TRBV28 NA CASRAPSSGYNEQFF TGTGCCAGCCGAGCGCCGTCTAGCGGATACAATGAGCAGTTCTTC
TRBD1 TRBJ2-7 TRBV4-1 once CASSRGQGNYEQYF TGCGCCAGCAGTCGGGGACAGGGGAATTACGAGCAGTACTTC
NA TRBJ2-1 TRBV30 NA CAWSVSGGGSLREQFF TGTGCCTGGAGTGTATCGGGCGGAGGGAGCCTCCGAGAGCAGTTCTTC
NA TRBJ2-1 TRBV27 NA CASMRSWVLDEQFF TGTGCCAGCATGAGGTCCTGGGTATTGGATGAGCAGTTCTTC
NA TRBJ1-2 TRBV14 NA CASSPNLGGPAVGGYTF TGTGCCAGCAGCCCTAACCTCGGAGGACCTGCTGTCGGTGGCTACACCTTC
NA TRBJ1-2 TRBV9 NA CASSVAFQTEANYGYTF TGTGCCAGCAGCGTAGCTTTCCAGACAGAAGCTAACTATGGCTACACCTTC
NA TRBJ2-2 TRBV11-2 NA CASSFPANTGELFF TGTGCCAGCAGCTTTCCAGCGAACACCGGGGAGCTGTTTTTT
NA TRBJ2-1 TRBV11-2 NA CASSLSGSYNEQFF TGTGCCAGCAGCTTAAGCGGAAGTTACAATGAGCAGTTCTTC
TRBD1 TRBJ2-3 TRBV19 NA CASSIDRPGQGAMYF TGTGCCAGTAGTATAGACAGACCGGGACAGGGGGCTATGTATTTT
TRBD1 TRBJ2-5 TRBV5-1 NA CASSWVGGRETQYF TGCGCCAGCAGCTGGGTAGGGGGCCGTGAGACCCAGTACTTC
NA TRBJ1-2 TRBV7-2 NA CASMGGGSYGYTF TGTGCCAGCATGGGGGGCGGCTCGTATGGCTACACCTTC
NA TRBJ1-2 TRBV28 once CAIWGHVEPVNYGYTF TGTGCCATTTGGGGGCACGTAGAACCTGTAAACTATGGCTACACCTTC
NA TRBJ1-4 TRBV30 NA CACAGGNEKLFF TGTGCCTGTGCAGGCGGTAATGAAAAACTGTTTTTT
NA TRBJ2-7 TRBV19 NA CASSTGSFGATYEQYF TGTGCCAGTAGTACCGGGTCGTTTGGAGCAACCTACGAGCAGTACTTC
TRBD1 TRBJ2-1 TRBV7-2 NA CASSASRGRAYNEQFF TGTGCCAGCAGCGCCTCTAGGGGGCGAGCCTACAATGAGCAGTTCTTC
NA TRBJ1-1 TRBV6-1 NA CASSQGLNTEAFF TGTGCCAGCAGCCAGGGATTAAACACTGAAGCTTTCTTT
TRBD1 TRBJ1-1 TRBV28 NA CASSFGQGVSPNTEAFF TGTGCCAGCAGTTTCGGACAGGGGGTTTCCCCGAACACTGAAGCTTTCTTT
NA TRBJ2-2 TRBV9 NA CASSVAAGFTGELFF TGTGCCAGCAGCGTAGCGGCAGGTTTCACCGGGGAGCTGTTTTTT